This TCR beta chain was sequenced during a study of T-cell memory formation after mild COVID-19. One entry per CDR3 protein results from TCRdb running MiXCR on the 5' RACE reads. Counted here are 150,000 or so distinct CDR3 sequences, 25% occurring once; the ten biggest clones make up approximately 25%. With respect to this clonotype: Its antigen is unidentified.

Broader study findings: Among clones contracting day 15 to 85, CD4/CD8 was balanced, whereas later expanders leaned CD4+.

Trimming left V 0 bases short and J 2 bases short, with 15 bases between. The germline V gene has CDR1 SGHNT and CDR2 YENEEA. The CDR3 contains 17 residues. The sequence derives from an adult woman who had mild COVID-19 (a few samples of this study predate the infection). Cell type and time point are not known. The chain couples TRBV11-3 to TRBJ2-3; D is perhaps TRBD1 (6 bases). Sequenced sample: PBMCs or a T cell subset sorted from them (not recorded which). CDR3 amino acids: CASSLESGDRFTDTQYF. The CDR3 nucleotides read TGTGCCAGCAGCTTAGAGTCAGGGGATCGTTTCACAGATACGCAGTATTTT.